Reported below is one T cell receptor beta chain. Its target is not known. The entry originates in a study of CXCR3-negative and CXCR3-positive naive CD8 T cells. Regarding the study as a whole: For CXCR3-positive naive cells, TRB CDR3s were more hydrophobic than those of CXCR3-negative naive cells. Memory CD8+ cells showed much lower diversity, while both naive subsets displayed comparably high diversity. Both naive subsets, CXCR3-negative and CXCR3-positive, displayed similar TRBV-TRBJ usage, unlike memory cells.

Through 5' RACE with UMI labels, the TRB cDNA libraries were prepared. Using the 5' RACE reads, TCRdb records one entry per CDR3 protein without DNA. This repertoire includes 95,000 to 100,000 distinct CDR3 sequences. A CD45RO-CCR7+CD27+CD95- phenotype identified naive CD8+ T cells. Germline CDR1 is MNHNY and CDR2 is SVGAGI (reference sequence). CDR3 length: 13 residues. The chain recombines TRBV6-6 with TRBJ2-3. Sequenced material: naive CXCR3+ CD8+ T cells from blood. Subset here: CD45RO-CCR7+CD27+CD95- naive CD8+ T cells expressing CXCR3 (TNR3+). The sequence was obtained from a human donor in good health. Some clones in this sample may be carry-over from other donors' samples. The CDR3 protein is CANRPLGTDTQYF.